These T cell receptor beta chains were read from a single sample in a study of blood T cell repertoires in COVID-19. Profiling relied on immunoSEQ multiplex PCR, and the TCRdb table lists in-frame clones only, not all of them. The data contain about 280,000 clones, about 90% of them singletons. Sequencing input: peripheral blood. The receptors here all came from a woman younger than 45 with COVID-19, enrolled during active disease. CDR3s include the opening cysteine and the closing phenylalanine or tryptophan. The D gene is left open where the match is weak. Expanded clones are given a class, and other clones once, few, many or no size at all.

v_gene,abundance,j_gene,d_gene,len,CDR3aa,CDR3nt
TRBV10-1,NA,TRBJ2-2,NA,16,CASSEWIGANTGELFF,TGCGCCAGCAGTGAATGGATAGGGGCGAACACCGGGGAGCTGTTTTTT
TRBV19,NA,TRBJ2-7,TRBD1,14,CASSATGGPYEQYF,TGTGCCAGTAGTGCCACAGGGGGCCCCTACGAGCAGTACTTC
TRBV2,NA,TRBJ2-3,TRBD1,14,CASSTGTGVDTQYF,TGTGCCAGCAGTACCGGGACAGGGGTCGATACGCAGTATTTT
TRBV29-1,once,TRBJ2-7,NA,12,CSSFDGGHEQYF,TGCAGCTCCTTCGACGGGGGACACGAGCAGTACTTC
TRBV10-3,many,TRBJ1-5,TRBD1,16,CAISDSQGASNQPQHF,TGTGCCATCAGTGACTCACAGGGGGCTAGCAATCAGCCCCAGCATTTT
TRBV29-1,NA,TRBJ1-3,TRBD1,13,CSVTGGSGNTIYF,TGCAGCGTTACAGGGGGCTCTGGAAACACCATATATTTT
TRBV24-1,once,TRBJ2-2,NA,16,CATSPGPLSDTGELFF,TGTGCCACCAGTCCAGGTCCCCTTTCGGACACCGGGGAGCTGTTTTTT
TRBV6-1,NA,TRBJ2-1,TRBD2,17,CASSGRRGGREYNEQFF,TGTGCCAGCAGTGGACGAAGGGGCGGGAGGGAATACAATGAGCAGTTCTTC
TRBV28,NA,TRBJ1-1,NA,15,CASTSAEERSTEAFF,TGTGCCAGCACCTCTGCGGAGGAGCGGAGCACTGAAGCTTTCTTT
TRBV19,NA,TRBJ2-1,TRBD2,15,CASRTSGRSYNEQFF,TGTGCCAGTAGGACTAGCGGGAGGTCCTACAATGAGCAGTTCTTC
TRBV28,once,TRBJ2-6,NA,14,CASTLAAGANVLTF,TGTGCCAGCACCTTAGCTGCCGGGGCCAACGTCCTGACTTTC
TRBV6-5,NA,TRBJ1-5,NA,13,CASSPTGPEAQHF,TGTGCCAGCAGCCCAACAGGGCCCGAAGCCCAGCATTTT
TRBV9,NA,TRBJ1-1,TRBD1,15,CASSVWTGLNTEAFF,TGTGCCAGCAGCGTCTGGACAGGATTGAACACTGAAGCTTTCTTT
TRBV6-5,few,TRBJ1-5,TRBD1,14,CASSIQGRWQPQHF,TGTGCCAGCAGTATACAGGGGCGGTGGCAGCCCCAGCATTTT